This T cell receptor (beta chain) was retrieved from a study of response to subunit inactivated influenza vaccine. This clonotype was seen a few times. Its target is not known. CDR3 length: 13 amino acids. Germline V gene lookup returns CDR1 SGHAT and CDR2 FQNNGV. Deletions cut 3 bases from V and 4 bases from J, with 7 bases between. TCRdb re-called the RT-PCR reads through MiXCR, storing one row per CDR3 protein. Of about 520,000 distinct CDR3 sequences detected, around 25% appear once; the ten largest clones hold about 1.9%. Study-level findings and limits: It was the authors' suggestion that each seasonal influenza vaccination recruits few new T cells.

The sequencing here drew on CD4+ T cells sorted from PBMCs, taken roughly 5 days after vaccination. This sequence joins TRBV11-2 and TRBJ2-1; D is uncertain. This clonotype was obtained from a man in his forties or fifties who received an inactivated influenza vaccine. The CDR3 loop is CASSLSFYNEQFF. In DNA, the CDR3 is TGTGCCAGCAGCTTGTCATTTTACAATGAGCAGTTCTTC.